This entry lists 14 T cell receptor beta chains sequenced from one sample in a study of blood T cell repertoires in COVID-19. Sequencing used immunoSEQ multiplex PCR; TCRdb keeps in-frame clones, though not all of them. Of around 150,000 clones in the sample, around nine tenths were seen once. Sequencing used peripheral blood. These receptors originate from a man aged 55 to 69 with active or convalescent COVID-19.

The rearrangement links TRBV19 to TRBJ2-4; unclear D gene. Trimming removed 0 bases at V and 2 bases at J, with 11 bases between. This CDR3 contains 16 residues. Germline CDR1 LNHDA, CDR2 SQIVND (reference sequence). CDR3 region: CASSIDGRIPKNIQYF. CDR3 sequence (DNA): TGTGCCAGTAGTATAGATGGGCGAATACCCAAAAACATTCAGTACTTC.

The chain uses TRBV5-1 and TRBJ2-1, with D unclear. Germline V CDR1 and CDR2: SGHRS, YFSETQ. With 8 bases removed from V and 7 bases from J, the gap between germline ends came to 10 bases. This CDR3 has 11 amino acids. DNA of the CDR3: TGCGCCAGTTCAGAGGCTAATGAGCAGTTCTTC. Translating gives CASSEANEQFF.

Here the CDR3 reads CASSRRGSEAFF. The CDR3, as DNA: TGTGCCAGCAGCCGAAGGGGGTCTGAAGCTTTCTTT. The chain has TRBV27 and TRBJ1-1, with D possibly matching TRBD1 (6 bases). Trimming stripped 6 bases from V and 6 bases from J, with 11 bases between. Germline assignment: CDR1 MNHEY and CDR2 SMNVEV (reference sequence). This CDR3 spans 12 amino acids.

V is TRBV5-5 and J is TRBJ1-5; D is unclear. CDR1 and CDR2 (germline): SGHKS, YYEKEE (reference sequence). V lost 1 base, J lost 3 bases, and 17 bases lay in between. This CDR3 has 17 residues. Here the CDR3 reads CASSLMSMAGNNQPQHF. The CDR3 DNA reads TGTGCCAGCAGCTTGATGTCTATGGCAGGCAACAATCAGCCCCAGCATTTT.

This clone has just a few counts. The same CDR3 arises from other DNA sequences in this sample as well. The CDR3 reads CSARTDYGYTF. CDR3 DNA: TGCAGTGCTAGGACAGACTATGGCTACACCTTC. The chain is built from TRBV20-1 and TRBJ1-2; possible D gene TRBD1, 5 bases. Trimming shortened V by 3 bases and J by 3 bases, and 5 bases separated the two germline ends. This CDR3 comprises 11 residues. Germline values: CDR1 DFQATT, CDR2 SNEGSKA (reference sequence).

J is TRBJ1-5 and V is TRBV15, with 9 bases fitting TRBD1. CDR3 length: 16 amino acids. V was clipped by 5 bases and J by 6 bases; unmatched bases: 11. Germline-derived CDR1 and CDR2 are LNHNV and YYDKDF (reference sequence). The CDR3 loop is CATSAPDRGITQPQHF. The CDR3 DNA sequence: TGTGCCACCAGCGCCCCCGACAGGGGGATTACTCAGCCCCAGCATTTT.

Here the CDR3 reads CASSYGRGSYNEQFF. Here the CDR3 DNA reads TGTGCCAGCAGTTACGGGAGGGGATCCTACAATGAGCAGTTCTTC. The V and J genes are TRBV6-5 and TRBJ2-1, with TRBD2 matching over 7 bases. V was clipped by 2 bases and J by 1 base; unmatched bases: 2. CDR1 is MNHEY, CDR2 SVGAGI, per germline. The CDR3 sequence is 15 residues long.

This clone was counted only a few times. The chain employs TRBV10-3 and TRBJ1-1, with 7 nucleotides matching TRBD1. With 4 bases clipped from V and 8 bases from J, the junction kept 10 bases outside the gene matches. The CDR3 is 14 residues long. CDR1 is ENHRY and CDR2 is SYGVKD in the germline V gene. The CDR3 is CAISVSTGVGEAFF. The CDR3 region has the DNA TGTGCCATCAGTGTGTCCACAGGGGTCGGGGAAGCTTTCTTT.

On this clone itself: Additional DNA sequences in this sample encode the identical CDR3. The chain has TRBV2 and TRBJ2-3; 8 bases are shared with TRBD1. Germline CDR1 and CDR2: SNHLY and FYNNEI. The CDR3 covers 15 residues. V lost 3 bases, J lost 0 bases, and 2 bases stayed unmatched. The CDR3 here is CASSDRQGSTDTQYF. CDR3 bases: TGTGCCAGCAGTGACAGACAGGGGAGCACAGATACGCAGTATTTT. Full variable domain (remainder filled in from reference TRBV2 and TRBJ2-3): EPEVTQTPSHQVTQMGQEVILRCVPISNHLYFYWYRQILGQKVEFLVSFYNNEISEKSEIFDDQFSVERPDGSNFTLKIRSTKLEDSAMYFCASSDRQGSTDTQYFGPGTRLTVL.

V and J are TRBV7-6 and TRBJ1-5; D gene uncertain. This CDR3 has 17 residues. CDR1 and CDR2 from the germline V gene are SGHVS and FNYEAQ. Trimming removed 2 bases from V and 1 base from J, with 15 bases in between. CDR3 sequence: CASSLFEHRVSNQPQHF. The CDR3 DNA reads as TGTGCCAGCAGCTTATTCGAGCATCGCGTGAGCAATCAGCCCCAGCATTTT.

The chain uses TRBV5-1 and TRBJ1-3, with D tentatively TRBD1 (6 bases). Germline V lookup: CDR1 SGHRS, CDR2 YFSETQ. This CDR3 region has 14 residues. V lost 1 base and J lost 3, with 8 bases in between. The CDR3 here is CASSLFRGGNTIYF. CDR3 sequence (DNA): TGCGCCAGCAGCTTGTTCAGGGGTGGAAACACCATATATTTT.

The rearrangement links TRBV10-2 to TRBJ2-7, with TRBD1 as a possible D gene (6 bases). V dropped 8 bases and J dropped 0 bases, with 11 bases sitting between them. CDR1 is WSHSY and CDR2 is SAAADI in the germline V gene. This CDR3 contains 13 residues. Written as DNA, the CDR3 is TGCGCCAGCTGCGACAGGAGCTCCTACGAGCAGTACTTC. It specifies CASCDRSSYEQYF.

The chain has TRBV7-6 and TRBJ2-7, with 9 positions matching TRBD1. The CDR3 totals 13 residues. The V gene end was trimmed by 6 bases and the J gene end by 6 bases; junction bases not matched to a gene: 6. Germline lookup yields CDR1 SGHVS and CDR2 FNYEAQ. CDR3 DNA: TGTGCCAGCAGTCGGGACAGGGAGAGCGAGCAGTACTTC. Its protein product is CASSRDRESEQYF.

The V and J genes are TRBV9 and TRBJ2-3; D is unresolved. V shed 4 bases and J shed 0 bases, with 9 bases lying between them. Germline CDR1 SGDLS, CDR2 YYNGEE. This CDR3 is built from 14 residues. CDR3 sequence reads: CASSTRTSTDTQYF. The CDR3 DNA reads as TGTGCCAGCAGCACCCGAACTAGCACAGATACGCAGTATTTT.